The clone carrying this T cell receptor (beta chain) has at least ten counts. The antigen remains unidentified. These data are taken from a study of identical twins. Points from the study as a whole: Partly confounded zero-insertion analyses could result from invariant MAIT and iNKT cells. Low generation probability was overrepresented in out-of-frame alpha sequences shared by twins. Clonotypes of the beta chain that were abundant in cord blood carried fewer insertions (memory repertoires showed none). Recombination models fit unrelated individuals' TCR alpha sharing but underestimated twins'.

V shed 6 bases and J 2 bases; nucleotides not matched to a gene: 5. This CDR3 has 14 amino acids. TCRdb processed the 5' RACE reads anew with MiXCR; each CDR3 protein has one entry. The sample yields approximately 600,000 distinct CDR3 sequences, roughly 9.9% seen once. This sample also belongs to another study, concerning yellow fever vaccine responses in identical twins.

This TCR was recovered from a woman between 18 and 30 years old in good health. The sequenced sample was PBMCs. V gene TRBV12-3 or TRBV12-4 combines with J gene TRBJ2-7; 9 nucleotides agree with TRBD1. The CDR3 is CASSRTGETYEQYF. Written as DNA, the CDR3 is TGTGCCAGCAGCCGGACAGGGGAAACCTACGAGCAGTACTTC.